These 27 T cell receptor beta chains share one sample of origin, sequenced in a study of blood T cell repertoires in COVID-19. This table comes from immunoSEQ multiplex PCR, and its TCRdb copy is limited to in-frame clones, with some not included. The table includes about 140,000 clones, over 70% detected once. The sequenced sample was peripheral blood. These receptors were taken from a woman aged 60-70 years with acute or convalescent COVID-19.

The chain is built from TRBV24-1 and TRBJ2-1, with D uncertain. Germline CDR1 and CDR2: KGHDR and SFDVKD. The CDR3 is 17 amino acids. The V end was cut by 3 bases, the J end by 0 bases, with 14 bases between. The CDR3 sequence: CATSDARSEFSYNEQFF. Here the CDR3 DNA reads TGTGCCACCAGTGATGCCCGGTCGGAGTTCTCCTACAATGAGCAGTTCTTC.

This chain connects TRBV27 to TRBJ1-5; D possibly corresponds to TRBD1 (5 bases). The CDR3 runs to 13 residues. From germline, CDR1 is MNHEY and CDR2 SMNVEV (reference sequence). V lost 8 bases, J lost 5 bases, and 13 bases lay in between. As DNA, the CDR3 is TGTGCCAGCGGGGACTACGGGGATCAGCCCCAGCATTTT. The encoded protein is CASGDYGDQPQHF.

The J gene is TRBJ2-7, the V gene TRBV28; D not certain. Trimming stripped 5 bases from V and 3 bases from J, with 5 bases between. CDR1 is MDHEN and CDR2 is SYDVKM in the germline V gene. The CDR3 is made up of 11 amino acids. The CDR3 region is CASSLNYEQYF. In DNA, the CDR3 is TGTGCCAGCAGTCTAAACTACGAGCAGTACTTC.

This chain uses TRBV28 with TRBJ2-7; maybe TRBD1 (8 bases). Germline assignment: CDR1 MDHEN and CDR2 SYDVKM. CDR3 size: 13 residues. V lost 6 bases to trimming and J lost 2 bases, with 11 bases between them. CDR3 residues: CASRQGGPYEQYF. The DNA for the CDR3 is TGTGCCAGCAGACAGGGGGGGCCCTACGAGCAGTACTTC.

V usage is TRBV27 and J usage is TRBJ1-2; possibly TRBD1 for D (6 bases). Germline-derived CDR1 and CDR2 are MNHEY and SMNVEV (reference sequence). This CDR3 has 13 amino acids. V lost 6 bases to trimming and J lost 2 bases, with 10 bases between them. Here the CDR3 reads CASRAGQNYGYTF. The DNA of the CDR3 is TGTGCCAGCAGGGCCGGACAGAACTATGGCTACACCTTC.

The gene calls are TRBV5-6 and TRBJ2-3, with TRBD2 identical over 9 bases. The CDR3 length is 15 residues. Germline trimming cut 3 bases from V and 5 bases from J; bases unmatched to any gene: 7. CDR1 SGHDT and CDR2 YYEEEE come from the germline V gene. CDR3 sequence (DNA): TGTGCCAGCAGCTCATTAGCGGGAGTATTAGATACGCAGTATTTT. This encodes CASSSLAGVLDTQYF.

This clone was seen a handful of times. The CDR3 reads CASSQDPGYSPLHF. In DNA, the CDR3 is TGTGCCAGCAGCCAAGATCCGGGTTATTCACCCCTCCACTTT. The gene calls are TRBV14 and TRBJ1-6; D is ambiguous. The V gene lost 0 bases and the J gene lost 8 bases, with 8 bases spanning the gap. CDR3 length: 14 amino acids. The germline V gene encodes CDR1 SGHDN and CDR2 FVKESK. Based on the CDR3 plus reference TRBV14 and TRBJ1-6, the full variable domain is EAGVTQFPSHSVIEKGQTVTLRCDPISGHDNLYWYRRVMGKEIKFLLHFVKESKQDESGMPNNRFLAERTGGTYSTLKVQPAELEDSGVYFCASSQDPGYSPLHFGNGTRLTVT.

The chain links TRBV28 to TRBJ2-2; TRBD2 might be the D (6 bases). V shed 5 bases and J shed 2 bases, with 9 bases lying between them. The CDR3 extends over 14 amino acids. Looked up from germline, CDR1 is MDHEN and CDR2 is SYDVKM. CDR3 in DNA: TGTGCCAGCAGTCGCGGGACTAACACCGGGGAGCTGTTTTTT. Translated, it gives CASSRGTNTGELFF.

The sample holds a few counts of this clone. Here the CDR3 reads CASSTGQAPEAFF. For the CDR3, the DNA is TGTGCCAGCAGCACTGGACAGGCGCCTGAAGCTTTCTTT. The gene calls are TRBV7-9 and TRBJ1-1, with TRBD1 matching 7 bases. Per the germline V gene, CDR1 is SEHNR and CDR2 is FQNEAQ (reference sequence). This CDR3 is built from 13 residues. The junction had 6 bases not matched to a gene; V was cut back by 5 bases and J by 6 bases.

This sequence joins TRBV5-4 and TRBJ2-4, with 10 bases that match TRBD1. Trimming removed 3 bases from V and 7 bases from J; junction bases left unmatched: 4. CDR1 is SGHNT, CDR2 YYREEE, per germline (reference sequence). The CDR3 loop spans 14 amino acids. CDR3: CASSSWGQGNIQYF. CDR3 nucleotide sequence: TGTGCCAGCAGCTCTTGGGGACAGGGGAACATTCAGTACTTC.

This rearrangement joins TRBV11-3 to TRBJ2-4; a possible D gene is TRBD2 (7 bases). The V end was cut by 5 bases, the J end by 9 bases, with 17 bases between. The CDR3 has 14 amino acids. Germline CDR1 reads SGHNT; CDR2 reads YENEEA. CDR3 sequence reads: CASSLGGQGGIQYF. In nucleotides, the CDR3 is TGTGCCAGCAGCCTGGGGGGGCAGGGCGGCATTCAGTACTTC. The variable domain in full, completed from reference TRBV11-3 and TRBJ2-4, reads EAGVVQSPRYKIIEKKQPVAFWCNPISGHNTLYWYLQNLGQGPELLIRYENEEAVDDSQLPKDRFSAERLKGVDSTLKIQPAELGDSAVYLCASSLGGQGGIQYFGAGTRLSVL.

This rearrangement joins TRBV3-1 (or the pseudogene TRBV3-2) to TRBJ2-3; D not resolved. The V end lost 2 bases, the J end lost 0 bases, and 9 bases lay between the germline ends. Germline V lookup: CDR1 LGHDT, CDR2 YNNKEL (reference sequence). This CDR3 has 15 residues. DNA of the CDR3: TGTGCCAGCAGCCAACTGGCCGCTAGCACAGATACGCAGTATTTT. This translates into CASSQLAASTDTQYF.

The count of this clone is one. J is TRBJ2-1 and V is TRBV7-2, with D possibly being TRBD2 (6 bases). Trimming shortened V by 1 base and J by 0 bases, and 16 bases separated the two germline ends. This CDR3 region has 18 residues. Germline V CDR1 and CDR2: SGHTA, FQGNSA. The CDR3 bases are TGTGCCAGCAGCTTAGTTCCCCTTAGCGGTTACTCCTACAATGAGCAGTTCTTC. It encodes CASSLVPLSGYSYNEQFF.

This clone was seen a handful of times. The gene calls are TRBV3-1 (or the pseudogene TRBV3-2) and TRBJ2-2; no clear D gene. From germline, CDR1 is LGHDT and CDR2 YNNKEL (reference sequence). V was pared by 4 bases and J by 1 base, with 10 bases between. The CDR3 is 15 residues long. The CDR3 DNA reads as TGTGCCAGCAGCCCCCCCGTTGTGAACACCGGGGAGCTGTTTTTT. Translating gives CASSPPVVNTGELFF.

In this sample, this clone turned up a few times. This chain joins TRBV7-8 and TRBJ2-7; 7 positions match TRBD2. With 0 bases clipped from V and 2 bases from J, the junction kept 7 bases outside the gene matches. CDR1 and CDR2 from the germline V gene are SGHVS and FQNEAQ. The CDR3 contains 16 residues. The CDR3: CASSLATAGRAYEQYF. The CDR3 DNA sequence: TGTGCCAGCAGCTTAGCCACAGCGGGAAGGGCCTACGAGCAGTACTTC.

This chain joins TRBV19 and TRBJ2-1; 7 nucleotides match TRBD2. CDR3 size: 12 residues. The V segment lost 5 bases and the J segment 8 bases; nucleotides outside the gene matches: 3. Looked up from germline, CDR1 is LNHDA and CDR2 is SQIVND (reference sequence). The CDR3: CASSGRGDEQFF. The DNA for the CDR3 is TGTGCCAGTAGTGGGAGGGGAGATGAGCAGTTCTTC. Full variable domain (remainder filled in from reference TRBV19 and TRBJ2-1): DGGITQSPKYLFRKEGQNVTLSCEQNLNHDAMYWYRQDPGQGLRLIYYSQIVNDFQKGDIAEGYSVSREKKESFPLTVTSAQKNPTAFYLCASSGRGDEQFFGPGTRLTVL.

V gene TRBV11-2 combines with J gene TRBJ2-7, with TRBD2 identical over 13 bases. The germline gives CDR1 SGHAT, CDR2 FQNNGV. The junction had 2 bases not matched to a gene; V was cut back by 9 bases and J by 3 bases. CDR3 length: 13 amino acids. The CDR3 DNA is TGTGCCAGTGGGACTAGCGGGATCTACGAGCAGTACTTC. Its protein product is CASGTSGIYEQYF.

V usage is TRBV19 and J usage is TRBJ1-1; possibly TRBD1 for D (5 bases). V lost 1 base and J 8 bases, leaving 8 bases between the germline ends. The CDR3 covers 12 residues. Germline-derived CDR1 and CDR2 are LNHDA and SQIVND (reference sequence). DNA of the CDR3: TGTGCCAGTAGTATAGTTTGGGGCGAAGCTTTCTTT. Amino acids: CASSIVWGEAFF.

This rearrangement joins TRBV6-5 to TRBJ1-4; D unclear. Trimming stripped 0 bases from V and 7 bases from J, with 12 bases between. Germline CDR1 and CDR2: MNHEY and SVGAGI. The CDR3 spans 15 residues. CDR3 region: CASSYSEGWSEKLFF. CDR3 DNA sequence: TGTGCCAGCAGTTACTCTGAGGGTTGGAGTGAAAAACTGTTTTTT.

V and J are TRBV6-1 and TRBJ2-7; 11 nucleotides align to TRBD2. Germline V CDR1 and CDR2: MNHNS, SASEGT. The junction had 9 bases not matched to a gene; V was cut back by 1 base and J by 4 bases. The CDR3 loop spans 17 amino acids. For the CDR3, the DNA is TGTGCCAGCAGTGAAGGGGTTTCTAGCGGGAGGAGGTACGAGCAGTACTTC. This sequence encodes CASSEGVSSGRRYEQYF.

This clone was detected only once. V is TRBV27 and J is TRBJ2-5; 9 bases line up with TRBD2. The V gene's germline CDR1 is MNHEY and CDR2 SMNVEV (reference sequence). The trim removed 2 bases at V and 3 bases at J, leaving 19 bases unmatched. The CDR3 runs 20 residues. In nucleotides, the CDR3 is TGTGCCAGCAGTTTAAAAGCCTCACTCTGGGCAGCGGGAGGTGAAGAGACCCAGTACTTC. Translation gives CASSLKASLWAAGGEETQYF.

The rearrangement uses TRBV18 and TRBJ2-7; 8 nucleotides agree with TRBD1. The CDR3 is 14 amino acids. The J segment lost 2 bases and the V segment lost 4 bases, leaving 4 bases of the junction unmatched. Germline CDR1 KGHSH, CDR2 LQKENI. This chain's CDR3 is CASSRQGNPYEQYF. The CDR3 DNA sequence: TGTGCCAGCTCACGACAGGGGAACCCCTACGAGCAGTACTTC. Supplemented by reference TRBV18 and TRBJ2-7, the full variable domain reads NAGVMQNPRHLVRRRGQEARLRCSPMKGHSHVYWYRQLPEEGLKFMVYLQKENIIDESGMPKERFSAEFPKEGPSILRIQQVVRGDSAAYFCASSRQGNPYEQYFGPGTRLTVT.

J is TRBJ1-6 and V is TRBV9; unclear D gene. The germline gives CDR1 SGDLS, CDR2 YYNGEE. V was shortened by 0 bases and J by 6 bases, with 7 bases between the two germline ends. The CDR3 totals 14 residues. The CDR3 is CASSVVQANSPLHF. The CDR3 DNA reads as TGTGCCAGCAGCGTAGTTCAGGCTAATTCACCCCTCCACTTT.

The chain links TRBV5-1 to TRBJ1-6, with 8 nucleotides matching TRBD1. The J segment lost 9 bases and the V segment lost 3 bases, leaving 11 bases of the junction unmatched. CDR1 SGHRS and CDR2 YFSETQ come from the germline V gene. The CDR3 totals 16 residues. This chain's CDR3 is CASSSGTGSIVSPLHF. The CDR3 bases are TGCGCCAGCAGCTCTGGGACAGGCTCTATAGTTTCACCCCTCCACTTT.

This clone occurred once. Written as DNA, the CDR3 is TGTGCCAGCAGCCGACAGGGCGGCTCCGGGGGGGATGAGCAGTTCTTC. Translating it yields CASSRQGGSGGDEQFF. This chain links TRBV9 with TRBJ2-1, with a possible D match to TRBD2 (8 bases). Trimming took off 4 bases at V and 8 bases at J, with 22 bases between the two ends. Looked up from germline, CDR1 is SGDLS and CDR2 is YYNGEE. The CDR3 contains 16 residues.

The chain uses TRBV19 and TRBJ2-1; 11 positions agree with TRBD2. The CDR3 is 16 residues long. V lost 4 bases and J lost 1; bases outside the gene matches: 3. CDR1 and CDR2 (germline): LNHDA, SQIVND (reference sequence). CDR3 in amino acids: CASSTLAGGSYNEQFF. The CDR3 bases are TGTGCCAGTAGTACGCTAGCGGGAGGATCCTACAATGAGCAGTTCTTC.

The V and J genes are TRBV11-1 and TRBJ2-7, with a weak D call TRBD2 (5 bases). The length of the CDR3 is 14 residues. V gave up 5 bases and J gave up 2 bases, with 13 bases separating them. Germline V CDR1 and CDR2: SGHAT, FQDESV (reference sequence). The DNA for the CDR3 is TGTGCCAGCAGCCCCAGCGAGGAGGCCTACGAGCAGTACTTC. This gives the protein CASSPSEEAYEQYF. Supplemented by reference TRBV11-1 and TRBJ2-7, the full variable domain reads EAEVAQSPRYKITEKSQAVAFWCDPISGHATLYWYRQILGQGPELLVQFQDESVVDDSQLPKDRFSAERLKGVDSTLKIQPAELGDSAMYLCASSPSEEAYEQYFGPGTRLTVT.